The clone carrying this TCR beta chain showed up just once. Its antigen is unidentified. At the DNA level, this CDR3 is encoded by other sequences in the same sample as well. Per the germline V gene, CDR1 is MDHEN and CDR2 is SYDVKM. Trimming stripped 5 bases from V and 7 bases from J, with 5 bases between. This CDR3 is 11 amino acids long. Donors comprised only Caucasian adults living in Nashville, Tennessee. This specimen comes from a study of shared clonotypes between healthy human individuals. The assay was immunoSEQ multiplex PCR, and TCRdb's table has in-frame clones only and misses some. Here the sample spans about 2.4 million clones, about 92% being singletons. General observations from the study: Between several donors, naive CD4 clonotypes were shared at a level of about 5%. Sequencing depth was expected to influence donor clonotype sharing.

Sequencing was performed on naive CD4+ T cells sorted from blood. This sample's subset: CD45RA+ positively selected. This receptor was identified in a man aged 18-30 years in good health. This rearrangement joins TRBV28 to TRBJ1-4; D unclear. CDR3 loop: CASSLSEKLFF. CDR3 in DNA: TGTGCCAGCAGTCTTAGTGAAAAACTGTTTTTT. Drawing the rest from reference TRBV28 and TRBJ1-4, the complete variable domain is DVKVTQSSRYLVKRTGEKVFLECVQDMDHENMFWYRQDPGLGLRLIYFSYDVKMKEKGDIPEGYSVSREKKERFSLILESASTNQTSMYLCASSLSEKLFFGSGTQLSVL.